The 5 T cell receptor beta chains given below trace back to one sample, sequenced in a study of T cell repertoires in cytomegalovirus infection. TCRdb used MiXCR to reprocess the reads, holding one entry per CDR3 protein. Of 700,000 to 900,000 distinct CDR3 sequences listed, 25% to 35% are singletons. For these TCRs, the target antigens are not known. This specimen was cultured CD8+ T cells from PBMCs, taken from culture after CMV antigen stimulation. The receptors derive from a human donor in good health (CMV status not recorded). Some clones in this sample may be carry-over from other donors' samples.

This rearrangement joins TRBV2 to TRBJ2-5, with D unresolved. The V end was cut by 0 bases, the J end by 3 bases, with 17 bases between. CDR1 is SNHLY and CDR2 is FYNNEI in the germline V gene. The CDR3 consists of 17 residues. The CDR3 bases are TGTGCCAGCAGTGAAGCCCGAAGGACGTGGGTCGAAGAGACCCAGTACTTC. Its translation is CASSEARRTWVEETQYF.

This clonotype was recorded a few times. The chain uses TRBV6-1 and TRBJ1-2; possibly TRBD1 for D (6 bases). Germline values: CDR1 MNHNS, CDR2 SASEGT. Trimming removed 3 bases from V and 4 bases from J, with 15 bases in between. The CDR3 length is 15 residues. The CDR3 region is CASSDDWGAAYGYTF. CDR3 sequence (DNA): TGTGCCAGCAGTGACGACTGGGGGGCGGCCTATGGCTACACCTTC.

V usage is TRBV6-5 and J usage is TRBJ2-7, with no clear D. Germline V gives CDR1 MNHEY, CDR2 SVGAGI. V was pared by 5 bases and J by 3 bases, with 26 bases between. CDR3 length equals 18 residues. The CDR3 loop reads CASSISAQVELGRYEQYF. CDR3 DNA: TGTGCCAGCAGTATCTCAGCCCAGGTGGAGTTGGGTCGCTACGAGCAGTACTTC.

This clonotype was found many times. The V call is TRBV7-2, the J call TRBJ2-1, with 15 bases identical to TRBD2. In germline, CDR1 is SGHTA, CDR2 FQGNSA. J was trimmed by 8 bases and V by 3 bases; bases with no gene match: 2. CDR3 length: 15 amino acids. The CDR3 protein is CASSFGLAGGYEQFF. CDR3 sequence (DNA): TGTGCCAGCAGCTTCGGACTAGCGGGGGGGTATGAGCAGTTCTTC.

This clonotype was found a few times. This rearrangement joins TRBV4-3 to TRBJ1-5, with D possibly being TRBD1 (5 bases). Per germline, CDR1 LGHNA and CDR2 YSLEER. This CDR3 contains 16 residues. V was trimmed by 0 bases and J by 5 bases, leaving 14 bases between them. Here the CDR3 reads CASSQDLMGLHQPQHF. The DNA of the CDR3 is TGCGCCAGCAGCCAAGATCTTATGGGGCTACATCAGCCCCAGCATTTT.